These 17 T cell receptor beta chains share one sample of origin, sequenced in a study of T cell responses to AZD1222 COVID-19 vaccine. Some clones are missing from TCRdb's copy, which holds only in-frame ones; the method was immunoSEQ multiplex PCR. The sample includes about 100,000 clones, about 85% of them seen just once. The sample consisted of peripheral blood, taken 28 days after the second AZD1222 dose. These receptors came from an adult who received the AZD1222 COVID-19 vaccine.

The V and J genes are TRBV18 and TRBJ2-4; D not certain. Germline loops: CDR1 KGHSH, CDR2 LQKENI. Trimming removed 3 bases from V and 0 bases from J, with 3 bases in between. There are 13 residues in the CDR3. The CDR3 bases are TGTGCCAGCTCACCGCTAGCCAAAAACATTCAGTACTTC. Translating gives CASSPLAKNIQYF.

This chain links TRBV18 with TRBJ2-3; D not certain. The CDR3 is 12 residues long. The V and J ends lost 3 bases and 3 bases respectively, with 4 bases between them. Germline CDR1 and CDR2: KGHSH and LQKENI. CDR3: CASSPVTDTQYF. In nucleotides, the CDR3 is TGTGCCAGCTCACCGGTTACAGATACGCAGTATTTT.

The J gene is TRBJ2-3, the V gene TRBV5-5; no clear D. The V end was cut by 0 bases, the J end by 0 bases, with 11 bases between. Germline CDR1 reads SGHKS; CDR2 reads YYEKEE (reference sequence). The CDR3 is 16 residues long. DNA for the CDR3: TGTGCCAGCAGCTTGGGGGCGAGTGCTAGCACAGATACGCAGTATTTT. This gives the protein CASSLGASASTDTQYF.

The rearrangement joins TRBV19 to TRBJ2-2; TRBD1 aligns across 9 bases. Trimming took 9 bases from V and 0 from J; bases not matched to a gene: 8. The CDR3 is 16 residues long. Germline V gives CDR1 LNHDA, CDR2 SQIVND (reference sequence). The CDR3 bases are TGTGCCAGCAACAGGGGGCGCGGGGCGAACACCGGGGAGCTGTTTTTT. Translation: CASNRGRGANTGELFF.

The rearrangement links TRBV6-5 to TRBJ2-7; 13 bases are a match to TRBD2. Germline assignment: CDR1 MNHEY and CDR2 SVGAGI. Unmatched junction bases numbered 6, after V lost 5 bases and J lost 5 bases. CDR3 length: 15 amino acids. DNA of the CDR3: TGTGCCAGCAGTCTTGGACTAGCGGGAGTAGACGAGCAGTACTTC. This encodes CASSLGLAGVDEQYF.

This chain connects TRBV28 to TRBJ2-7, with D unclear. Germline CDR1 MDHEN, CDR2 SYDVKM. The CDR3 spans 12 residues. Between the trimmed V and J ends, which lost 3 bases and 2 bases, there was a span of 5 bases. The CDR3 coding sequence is TGTGCCAGCAGTTTCAGCGCCTACGAGCAGTACTTC. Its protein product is CASSFSAYEQYF.

The CDR3 here is CASSNQDRAYYGYTF. In DNA, the CDR3 is TGCGCCAGCAGCAATCAAGACAGGGCGTACTATGGCTACACCTTC. The chain recombines TRBV5-1 with TRBJ1-2, with 7 bases that match TRBD1. V trimming: 4 bases; J trimming: 3 bases; junction bases outside the gene matches: 9. CDR1 SGHRS and CDR2 YFSETQ come from the germline V gene. This CDR3 is built from 15 residues.

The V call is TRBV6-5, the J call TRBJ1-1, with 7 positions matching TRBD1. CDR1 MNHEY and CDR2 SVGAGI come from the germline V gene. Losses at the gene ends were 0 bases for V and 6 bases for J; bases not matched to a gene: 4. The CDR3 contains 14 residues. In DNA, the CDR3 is TGTGCCAGCAGTTACTCCGCCAGGGGGGCTGAAGCTTTCTTT. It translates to CASSYSARGAEAFF.

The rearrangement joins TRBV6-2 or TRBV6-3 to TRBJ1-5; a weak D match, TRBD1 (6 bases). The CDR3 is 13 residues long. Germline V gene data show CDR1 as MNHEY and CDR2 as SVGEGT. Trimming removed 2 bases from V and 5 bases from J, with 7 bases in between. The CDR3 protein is CASSYAGDQPQHF. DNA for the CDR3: TGTGCCAGCAGTTACGCAGGGGATCAGCCCCAGCATTTT.

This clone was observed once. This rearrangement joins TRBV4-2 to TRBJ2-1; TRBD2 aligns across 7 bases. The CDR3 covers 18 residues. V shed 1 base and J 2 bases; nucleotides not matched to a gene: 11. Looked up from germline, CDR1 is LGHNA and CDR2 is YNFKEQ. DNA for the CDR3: TGTGCCAGCAGCCAAGGACTAGCTTCTGCCCCAGCCTACAATGAGCAGTTCTTC. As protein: CASSQGLASAPAYNEQFF.

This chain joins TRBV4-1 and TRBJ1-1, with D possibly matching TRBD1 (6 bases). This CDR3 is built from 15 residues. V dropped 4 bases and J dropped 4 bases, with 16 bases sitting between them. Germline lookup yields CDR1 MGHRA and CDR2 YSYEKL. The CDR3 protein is CASSPPRTAFTEAFF. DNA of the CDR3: TGCGCCAGCAGCCCTCCACGGACAGCTTTCACTGAAGCTTTCTTT.

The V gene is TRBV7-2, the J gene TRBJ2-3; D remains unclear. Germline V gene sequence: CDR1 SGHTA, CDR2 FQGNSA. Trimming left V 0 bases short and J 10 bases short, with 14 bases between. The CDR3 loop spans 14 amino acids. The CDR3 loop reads CASSLAYPPPSQYF. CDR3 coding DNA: TGTGCCAGCAGCTTAGCTTATCCCCCTCCCTCGCAGTATTTT.

CDR3 sequence (DNA): TGTGCCAGCAGCCAAGAGGTCTGGGAAGGAAACACTGAAGCTTTCTTT. It codes for CASSQEVWEGNTEAFF. The chain has TRBV14 and TRBJ1-1; D uncertain. The germline gives CDR1 SGHDN, CDR2 FVKESK. V was clipped by 0 bases and J by 2 bases, with 13 bases between them. This CDR3 contains 16 residues.

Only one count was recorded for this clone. For the CDR3, the DNA is TGTGCCAGCAGTCCACTTCCTGACTATGGCTACACCTTC. Protein: CASSPLPDYGYTF. The rearrangement joins TRBV28 to TRBJ1-2; D is unclear. V shed 5 bases and J shed 3 bases, with 10 bases lying between them. The germline V gene encodes CDR1 MDHEN and CDR2 SYDVKM. The CDR3 consists of 13 residues.

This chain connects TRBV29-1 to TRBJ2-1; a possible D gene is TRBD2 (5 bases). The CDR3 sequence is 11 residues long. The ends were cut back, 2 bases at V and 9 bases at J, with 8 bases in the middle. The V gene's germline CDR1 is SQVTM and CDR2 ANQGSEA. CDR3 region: CSVERGTEQFF. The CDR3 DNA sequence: TGCAGCGTTGAACGGGGAACTGAGCAGTTCTTC.

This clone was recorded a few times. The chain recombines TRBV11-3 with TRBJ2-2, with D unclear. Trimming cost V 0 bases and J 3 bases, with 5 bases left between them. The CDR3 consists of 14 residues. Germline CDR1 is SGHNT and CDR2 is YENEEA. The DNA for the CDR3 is TGTGCCAGCAGCTTAGAAACCTACACCGGGGAGCTGTTTTTT. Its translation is CASSLETYTGELFF.

The DNA for the CDR3 is TGTGCCAGCAGCTCCAGCTCTGGGGCCAACGTCCTGACTTTC. Translated: CASSSSSGANVLTF. The chain combines TRBV7-6 with TRBJ2-6; D remains unclear. The germline V and J ends were trimmed by 4 bases and 0 bases, with 4 bases remaining between them. Germline loops: CDR1 SGHVS, CDR2 FNYEAQ. This CDR3 region has 14 residues.